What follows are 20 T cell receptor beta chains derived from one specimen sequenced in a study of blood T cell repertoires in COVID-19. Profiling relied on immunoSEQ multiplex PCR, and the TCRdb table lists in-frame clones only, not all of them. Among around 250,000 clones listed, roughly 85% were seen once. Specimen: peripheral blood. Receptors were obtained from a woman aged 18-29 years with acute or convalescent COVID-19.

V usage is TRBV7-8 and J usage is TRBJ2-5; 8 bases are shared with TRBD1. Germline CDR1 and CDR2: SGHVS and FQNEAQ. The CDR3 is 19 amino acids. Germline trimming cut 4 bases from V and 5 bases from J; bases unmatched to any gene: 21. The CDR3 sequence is CASSSTPGQAPGFSETQYF. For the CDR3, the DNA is TGTGCCAGCAGCTCCACACCGGGACAGGCCCCTGGGTTTTCGGAGACCCAGTACTTC.

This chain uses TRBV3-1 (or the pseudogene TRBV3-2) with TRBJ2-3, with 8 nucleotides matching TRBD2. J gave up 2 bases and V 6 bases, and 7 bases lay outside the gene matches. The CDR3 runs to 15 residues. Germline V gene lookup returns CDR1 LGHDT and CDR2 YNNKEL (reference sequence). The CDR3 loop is CASRPGRDNTDTQYF. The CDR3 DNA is TGTGCCAGCAGGCCCGGGAGGGATAACACAGATACGCAGTATTTT.

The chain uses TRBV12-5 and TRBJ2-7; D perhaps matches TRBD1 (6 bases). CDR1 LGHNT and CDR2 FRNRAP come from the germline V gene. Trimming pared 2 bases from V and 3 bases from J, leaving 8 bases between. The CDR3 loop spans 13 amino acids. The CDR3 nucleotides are TGTGCTAGTGGTTTGTCAGGGGTCTACGAGCAGTACTTC. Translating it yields CASGLSGVYEQYF.

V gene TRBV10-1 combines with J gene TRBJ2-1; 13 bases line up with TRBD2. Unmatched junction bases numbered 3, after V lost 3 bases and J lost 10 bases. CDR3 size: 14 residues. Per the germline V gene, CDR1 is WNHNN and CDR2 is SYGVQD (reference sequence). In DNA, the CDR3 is TGCGCCAGCAGTGACAGGGGACTAGCGGGAGAGCAGTTCTTC. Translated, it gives CASSDRGLAGEQFF.

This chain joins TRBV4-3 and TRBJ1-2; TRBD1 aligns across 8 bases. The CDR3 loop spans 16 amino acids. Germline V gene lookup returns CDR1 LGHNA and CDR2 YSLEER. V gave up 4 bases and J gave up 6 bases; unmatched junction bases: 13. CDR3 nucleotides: TGCGCCAGCAGCCCGGACAGGGTCCGGGACGAAAATGGCTACACCTTC. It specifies CASSPDRVRDENGYTF.

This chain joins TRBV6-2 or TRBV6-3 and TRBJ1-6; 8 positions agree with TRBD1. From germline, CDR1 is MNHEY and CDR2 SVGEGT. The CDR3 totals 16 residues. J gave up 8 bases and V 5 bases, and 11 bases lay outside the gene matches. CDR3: CASSVQPTGVDSPLHF. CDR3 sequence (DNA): TGTGCCAGCAGTGTACAACCGACAGGGGTTGATTCACCCCTCCACTTT.

CDR3 bases: TGTGCCAGCAGCCCAGGGGGCCTCTATGGCTACACCTTC. It translates to CASSPGGLYGYTF. The J gene is TRBJ1-2, the V gene TRBV27; TRBD1 aligns across 8 bases. CDR3 length: 13 residues. Germline lookup yields CDR1 MNHEY and CDR2 SMNVEV (reference sequence). V lost 6 bases and J lost 4; bases outside the gene matches: 4.

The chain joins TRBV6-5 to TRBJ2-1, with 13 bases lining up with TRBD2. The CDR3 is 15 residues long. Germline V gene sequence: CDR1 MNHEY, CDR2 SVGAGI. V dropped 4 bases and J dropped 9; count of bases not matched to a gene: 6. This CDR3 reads CASSLGLAGRTEQFF. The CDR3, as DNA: TGTGCCAGCAGTTTGGGACTAGCGGGACGGACTGAGCAGTTCTTC.

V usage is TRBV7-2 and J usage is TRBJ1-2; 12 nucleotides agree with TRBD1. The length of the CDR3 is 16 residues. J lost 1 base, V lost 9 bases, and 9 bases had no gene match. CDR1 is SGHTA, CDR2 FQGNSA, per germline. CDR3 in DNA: TGTGCCAGTCAGGGACAGGGGGCAGGCCTTAACTATGGCTACACCTTC. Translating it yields CASQGQGAGLNYGYTF.

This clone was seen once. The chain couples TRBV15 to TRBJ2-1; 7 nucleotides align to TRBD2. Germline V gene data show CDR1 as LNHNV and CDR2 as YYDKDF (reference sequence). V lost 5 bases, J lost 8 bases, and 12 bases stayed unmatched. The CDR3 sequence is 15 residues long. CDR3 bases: TGTGCCACCAGCCCTCGAACTAGCGCTCAGTATGAGCAGTTCTTC. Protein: CATSPRTSAQYEQFF.

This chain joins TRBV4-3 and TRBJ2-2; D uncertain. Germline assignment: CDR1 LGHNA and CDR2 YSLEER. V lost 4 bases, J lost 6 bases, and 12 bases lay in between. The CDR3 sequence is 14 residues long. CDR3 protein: CASSLTRSAGELFF. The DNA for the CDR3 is TGCGCCAGCAGCCTCACAAGATCCGCCGGGGAGCTGTTTTTT.

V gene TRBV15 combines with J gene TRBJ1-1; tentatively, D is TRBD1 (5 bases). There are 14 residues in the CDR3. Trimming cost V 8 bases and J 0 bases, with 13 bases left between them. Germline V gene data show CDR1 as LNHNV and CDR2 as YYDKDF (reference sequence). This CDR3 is CATSPGPMNTEAFF. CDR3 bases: TGTGCCACCTCCCCAGGGCCGATGAACACTGAAGCTTTCTTT. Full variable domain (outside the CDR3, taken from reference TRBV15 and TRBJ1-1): DAMVIQNPRYQVTQFGKPVTLSCSQTLNHNVMYWYQQKSSQAPKLLFHYYDKDFNNEADTPDNFQSRRPNTSFCFLDIRSPGLGDTAMYLCATSPGPMNTEAFFGQGTRLTVV.

The CDR3 nucleotides read TGCGCCAGCAGCTTGCAGGGTTGGGCGGGAGGCCCCTACGAGCAGTACTTC. Amino acid sequence: CASSLQGWAGGPYEQYF. The V and J genes are TRBV5-1 and TRBJ2-7, with 8 bases aligning to TRBD2. There are 17 residues in the CDR3. With V trimmed by 1 base and J by 2 bases, 11 bases remained unmatched. Germline CDR1 SGHRS, CDR2 YFSETQ.

The CDR3 DNA sequence: TGTGCCAGCTCACGAAAGAGGTACAGGGGCCTTTGTGAGCAGTACTTC. Amino acid sequence: CASSRKRYRGLCEQYF. V gene TRBV18 combines with J gene TRBJ2-7, with 7 bases fitting TRBD1. The CDR3 runs to 16 residues. Trimming cost V 4 bases and J 7 bases; bases outside gene matches: 16. Germline V gives CDR1 KGHSH, CDR2 LQKENI. The whole variable domain, remainder taken from reference TRBV18 and TRBJ2-7, is NAGVMQNPRHLVRRRGQEARLRCSPMKGHSHVYWYRQLPEEGLKFMVYLQKENIIDESGMPKERFSAEFPKEGPSILRIQQVVRGDSAAYFCASSRKRYRGLCEQYFGPGTRLTVT.

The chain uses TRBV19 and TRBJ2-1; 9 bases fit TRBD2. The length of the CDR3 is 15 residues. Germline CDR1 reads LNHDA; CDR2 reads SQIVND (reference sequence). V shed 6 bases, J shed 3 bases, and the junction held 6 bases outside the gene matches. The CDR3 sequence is CASSTGTSNYNEQFF. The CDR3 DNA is TGTGCCAGTAGCACCGGGACTAGCAACTACAATGAGCAGTTCTTC.

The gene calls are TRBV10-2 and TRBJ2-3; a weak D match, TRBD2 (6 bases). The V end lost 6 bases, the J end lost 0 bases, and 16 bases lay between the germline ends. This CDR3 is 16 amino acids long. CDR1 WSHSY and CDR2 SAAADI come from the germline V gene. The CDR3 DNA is TGCGCCAGCAGCAGAGGGGTGCTAGCGAGCACAGATACGCAGTATTTT. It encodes CASSRGVLASTDTQYF.

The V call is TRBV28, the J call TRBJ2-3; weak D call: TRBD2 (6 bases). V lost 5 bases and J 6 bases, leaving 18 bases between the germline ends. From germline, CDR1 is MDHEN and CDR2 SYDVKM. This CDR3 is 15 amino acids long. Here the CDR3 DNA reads TGTGCCAGCAGTCTAAGGGCGGGAATTGACGATACGCAGTATTTT. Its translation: CASSLRAGIDDTQYF.

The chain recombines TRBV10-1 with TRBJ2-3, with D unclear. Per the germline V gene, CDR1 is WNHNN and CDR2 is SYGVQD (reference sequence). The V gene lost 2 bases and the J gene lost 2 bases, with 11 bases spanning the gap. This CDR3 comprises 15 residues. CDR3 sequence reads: CASSEGSSITDTQYF. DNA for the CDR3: TGCGCCAGCAGTGAGGGTAGCTCGATCACAGATACGCAGTATTTT.

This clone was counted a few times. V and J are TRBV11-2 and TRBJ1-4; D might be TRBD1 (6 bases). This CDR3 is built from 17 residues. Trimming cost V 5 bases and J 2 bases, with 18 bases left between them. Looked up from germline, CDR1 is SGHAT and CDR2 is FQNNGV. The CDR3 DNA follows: TGTGCCAGCAGCCCTACGGGACACAGGGAGACTAATGAAAAACTGTTTTTT. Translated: CASSPTGHRETNEKLFF.

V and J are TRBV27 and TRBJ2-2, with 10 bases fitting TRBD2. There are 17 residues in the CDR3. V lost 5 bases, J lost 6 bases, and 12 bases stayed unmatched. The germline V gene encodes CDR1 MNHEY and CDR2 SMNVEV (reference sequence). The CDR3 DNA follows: TGTGCCAGCAGTCTACTCTCTAGCGGGGGTTCCTCCGGGGAGCTGTTTTTT. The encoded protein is CASSLLSSGGSSGELFF.